The 6 T cell receptor beta chains presented below share a single source sample, sequenced in a study of T cell clonality in common variable immunodeficiency (dated by TCRdb to the mid-2010s). Receptor libraries were prepared by the immunoSEQ multiplex PCR assay. As stored in TCRdb, this immuneACCESS dataset retains in-frame rearrangements with V and J assigned. A fraction of the clones does not appear; measured against another copy, unresolved V genes explain less than half of the discrepancy, and the remainder lacks a known reason. This sample includes 25,000 to 35,000 clones, and none of them was observed just once. The ten largest clones represent 10% to 15% of the sample. Material: peripheral blood mononuclear cells. The source is a person between 18 and 69 years old in good health.

This clone was counted at least ten times. The read ends 3 residues early relative to the CDR3; the germline J gene fills the gap. V is TRBV5-4 and J is TRBJ2-1; D might be TRBD1 (5 bases). Germline loops: CDR1 SGHNT, CDR2 YYREEE (reference sequence). V lost 1 base to trimming and J lost 0 bases, with 5 bases between them. The CDR3 covers 14 residues. The CDR3 sequence is CASSLTGSYNEQFF. Incomplete CDR3 DNA: TGTGCCAGCAGCTTGACAGGCTCCTACAATGAG. Looking up the rest from reference TRBV5-4 and TRBJ2-1 gives the full variable domain: ETGVTQSPTHLIKTRGQQVTLRCSSQSGHNTVSWYQQALGQGPQFIFQYYREEENGRGNFPPRFSGLQFPNYSSELNVNALELDDSALYLCASSLTGSYNEQFFGPGTRLTVL.

This clone showed up many times. Sequencing ends 3 residues short of the CDR3 end; the germline J gene provides the rest. The V and J genes are TRBV20-1 and TRBJ2-1; no reliable D call. The V end was cut by 4 bases, the J end by 9 bases, with 10 bases between. Germline CDR1 and CDR2: DFQATT and SNEGSKA (reference sequence). The CDR3 is 11 residues long. The covered CDR3 bases are TGCAGTGCTATGATCGGTGGTGAG. Encoded protein: CSAMIGGE. The CDR3, in full, reads CSAMIGGEQFF.

This clone was observed at least ten times. With the read ending 3 residues before the CDR3 end, the germline J gene is used to fill in that end. The chain links TRBV5-1 to TRBJ2-3, with D possibly being TRBD2 (5 bases). Trimming left V 2 bases short and J 4 bases short, with 11 bases between. CDR1 SGHRS and CDR2 YFSETQ come from the germline V gene. This CDR3 has 14 residues. The chain's CDR3 is CASSFTRAADTQYF. The sequenced CDR3 bases are TGCGCCAGCAGCTTTACTAGAGCGGCAGATACG. The full variable domain, in which reference TRBV5-1 and TRBJ2-3 provide the parts outside the CDR3, is KAGVTQTPRYLIKTRGQQVTLSCSPISGHRSVSWYQQTPGQGLQFLFEYFSETQRNKGNFPGRFSGRQFSNSRSEMNVSTLELGDSALYLCASSFTRAADTQYFGPGTRLTVL.

This clone has only a few counts. The read ends 3 residues early relative to the CDR3; the germline J gene fills the gap. V usage is TRBV11-2 and J usage is TRBJ2-7; 9 bases match TRBD1. V dropped 3 bases and J dropped 3; count of bases not matched to a gene: 6. From germline, CDR1 is SGHAT and CDR2 FQNNGV. The CDR3 totals 15 residues. The sequenced CDR3 bases are TGTGCCAGCAGCTTTTTAGGACAGGGGTACTACGAG. Amino acids: CASSFLGQGYYE. The full CDR3 sequence reads CASSFLGQGYYEQYF.

At least ten counts were recorded for this clone. Read sequence stops 3 residues before the CDR3 end, and the germline J gene provides the missing end. This chain uses TRBV30 with TRBJ2-5; no clear D. The CDR3 sequence is 12 residues long. Trimming pared 4 bases from V and 5 bases from J, leaving 11 bases between. In germline, CDR1 is GTSNPN, CDR2 SVGIG (reference sequence). This CDR3 is CAWTQLVETQYF. The DNA read from the CDR3 is TGTGCCTGGACCCAACTGGTTGAGACC. Full variable domain (missing parts from reference TRBV30 and TRBJ2-5): SQTIHQWPATLVQPVGSPLSLECTVEGTSNPNLYWYRQAAGRGLQLLFYSVGIGQISSEVPQNLSASRPQDRQFILSSKKLLLSDSGFYLCAWTQLVETQYFGPGTRLLVL.

This clone occurred many times. The CDR3 end falls 3 residues outside the read, so it is completed with the germline J gene. V is TRBV5-4 and J is TRBJ1-1; D is unresolved. Looked up from germline, CDR1 is SGHNT and CDR2 is YYREEE (reference sequence). The ends were cut back, 0 bases at V and 3 bases at J, with 12 bases in the middle. The CDR3 sequence is 15 residues long. The CDR3 DNA, read in part, is TGTGCCAGCAGCTTGGACCCCCAGCGGCACACTGAA. It is translated as CASSLDPQRHTE. The whole CDR3 protein reads CASSLDPQRHTEAFF.